The clone carrying this T cell receptor (beta chain) is a singleton in its sample. The protocol was immunoSEQ multiplex PCR, while the TCRdb copy is restricted to in-frame clones and leaves out a portion. This sample has about 210,000 clones, with about 88% found just once. This entry belongs to a study of blood T cell repertoires in COVID-19. The wider study: T cells, B-cell-depleted T cells, or PBMCs provided the cDNA or gDNA that served as material.

The sequenced sample was peripheral blood. This receptor was taken from a man in his 70s with acute or convalescent COVID-19.

The chain's CDR3 is CSVESYPQETQYF. The CDR3 coding sequence is TGCAGCGTTGAGAGTTATCCCCAAGAGACCCAGTACTTC. The V and J genes are TRBV29-1 and TRBJ2-5; D is ambiguous. Trimming cost V 3 bases and J 1 base, with 9 bases left between them. CDR1 and CDR2 from the germline V gene are SQVTM and ANQGSEA. The CDR3 is made up of 13 amino acids.